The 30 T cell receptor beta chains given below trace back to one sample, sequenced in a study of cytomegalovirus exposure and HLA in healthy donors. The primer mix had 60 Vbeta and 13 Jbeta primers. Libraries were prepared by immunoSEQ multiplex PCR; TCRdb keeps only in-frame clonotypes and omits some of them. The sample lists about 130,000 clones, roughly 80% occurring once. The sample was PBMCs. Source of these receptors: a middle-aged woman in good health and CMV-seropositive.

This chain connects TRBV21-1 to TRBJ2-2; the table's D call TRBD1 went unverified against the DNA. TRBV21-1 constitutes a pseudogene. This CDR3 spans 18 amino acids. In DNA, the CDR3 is TGTGCCAGCAGCAAAGTTGGATACAGGTTGCTAAACGGCGGGGAGCTGTTTTTT. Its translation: CASSKVGYRLLNGGELFF.

This chain's CDR3 is CAWSVGGAHSYEQYF. CDR3 nucleotides: TGTGCCTGGAGTGTTGGGGGCGCACACTCCTACGAGCAGTACTTC. The chain recombines TRBV30 with TRBJ2-7; possible D gene TRBD1, 6 bases. The CDR3 totals 15 residues. The V end was cut by 0 bases, the J end by 0 bases, with 12 bases between. CDR1 is GTSNPN, CDR2 SVGIG, per germline (reference sequence).

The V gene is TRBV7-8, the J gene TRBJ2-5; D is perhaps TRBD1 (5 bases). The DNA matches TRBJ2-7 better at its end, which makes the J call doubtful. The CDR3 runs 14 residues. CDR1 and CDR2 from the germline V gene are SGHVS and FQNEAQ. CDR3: CASSLATGAYEQYF. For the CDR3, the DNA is TGTGCCAGCAGCTTAGCAACAGGCGCATACGAGCAGTACTTC.

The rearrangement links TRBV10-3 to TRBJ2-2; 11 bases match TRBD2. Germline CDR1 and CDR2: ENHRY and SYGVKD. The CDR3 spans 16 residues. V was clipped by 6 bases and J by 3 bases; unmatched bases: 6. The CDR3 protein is CAIRPTSGEHTGELFF. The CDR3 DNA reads TGTGCCATCAGGCCGACTAGCGGGGAACACACCGGGGAGCTGTTTTTT.

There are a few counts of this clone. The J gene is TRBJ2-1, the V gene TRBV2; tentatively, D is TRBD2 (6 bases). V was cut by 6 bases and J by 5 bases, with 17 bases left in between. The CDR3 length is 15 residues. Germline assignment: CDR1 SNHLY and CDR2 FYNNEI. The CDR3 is CASSLGRLLNNEQFF. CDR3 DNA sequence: TGTGCCAGCAGCCTCGGGAGACTCCTTAACAATGAGCAGTTCTTC.

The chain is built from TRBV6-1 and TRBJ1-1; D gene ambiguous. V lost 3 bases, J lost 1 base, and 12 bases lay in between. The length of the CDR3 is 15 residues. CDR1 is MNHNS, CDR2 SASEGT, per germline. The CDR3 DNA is TGTGCCAGCAGTGATTGGGAGGTAACGAACACTGAAGCTTTCTTT. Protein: CASSDWEVTNTEAFF.

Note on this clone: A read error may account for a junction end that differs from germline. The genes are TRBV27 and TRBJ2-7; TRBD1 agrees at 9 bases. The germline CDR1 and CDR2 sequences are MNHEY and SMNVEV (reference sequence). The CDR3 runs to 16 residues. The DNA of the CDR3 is TGTGCCAGCAGTTTAGGTTCCGGACAGGGGAACCAAAGGGCCCTTTTC. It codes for CASSLGSGQGNQRALF.

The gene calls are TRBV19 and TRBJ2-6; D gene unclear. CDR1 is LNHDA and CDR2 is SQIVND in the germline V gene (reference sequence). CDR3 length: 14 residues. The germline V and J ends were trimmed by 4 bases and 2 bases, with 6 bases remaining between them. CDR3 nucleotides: TGTGCCAGTAGTACCCGTACTGGGGCCAACGTCCTGACTTTC. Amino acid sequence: CASSTRTGANVLTF.

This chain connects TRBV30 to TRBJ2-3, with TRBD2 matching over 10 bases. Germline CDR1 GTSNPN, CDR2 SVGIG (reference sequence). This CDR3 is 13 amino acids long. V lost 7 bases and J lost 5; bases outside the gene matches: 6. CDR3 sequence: CASPGLAQDTQYF. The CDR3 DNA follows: TGTGCCTCCCCGGGACTAGCGCAAGATACGCAGTATTTT.

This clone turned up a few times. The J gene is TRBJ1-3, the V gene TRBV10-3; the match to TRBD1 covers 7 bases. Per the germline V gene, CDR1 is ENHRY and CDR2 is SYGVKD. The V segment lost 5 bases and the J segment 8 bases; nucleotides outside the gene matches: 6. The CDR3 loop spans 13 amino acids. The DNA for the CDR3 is TGTGCCATCAGTAGCACAGGGGCGGACACCATATATTTT. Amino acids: CAISSTGADTIYF.

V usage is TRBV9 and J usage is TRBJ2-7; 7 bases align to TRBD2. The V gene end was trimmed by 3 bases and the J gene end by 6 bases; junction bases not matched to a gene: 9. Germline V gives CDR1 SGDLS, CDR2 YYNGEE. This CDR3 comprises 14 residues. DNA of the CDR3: TGTGCCAGCAGCGAGGGACTAACCTTCGGCGAGCAGTACTTC. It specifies CASSEGLTFGEQYF. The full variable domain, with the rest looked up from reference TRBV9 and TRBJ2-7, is DSGVTQTPKHLITATGQRVTLRCSPRSGDLSVYWYQQSLDQGLQFLIQYYNGEERAKGNILERFSAQQFPDLHSELNLSSLELGDSALYFCASSEGLTFGEQYFGPGTRLTVT.

DNA for the CDR3: TGTGCCAGTAGTCCTAGCGGGAGCAACGAGCAGTACTTC. Amino acids: CASSPSGSNEQYF. V is TRBV19 and J is TRBJ2-5; 10 positions match TRBD2. The tail of the sequence fits TRBJ2-7 better, so the J call may be wrong. CDR1 is LNHDA, CDR2 SQIVND, per germline (reference sequence). The CDR3 is 13 residues long.

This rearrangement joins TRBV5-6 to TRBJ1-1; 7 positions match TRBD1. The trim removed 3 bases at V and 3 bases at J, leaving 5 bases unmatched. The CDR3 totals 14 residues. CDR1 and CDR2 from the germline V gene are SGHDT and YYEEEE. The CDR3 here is CASSYGQVYTEAFF. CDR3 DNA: TGTGCCAGCAGCTACGGACAGGTGTACACTGAAGCTTTCTTT.

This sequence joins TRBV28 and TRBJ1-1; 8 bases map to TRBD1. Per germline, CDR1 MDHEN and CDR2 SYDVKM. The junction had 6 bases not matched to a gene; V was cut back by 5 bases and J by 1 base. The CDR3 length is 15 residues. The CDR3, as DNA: TGTGCCAGCAGTGGACCAGGGGGCCGGAACACTGAAGCTTTCTTT. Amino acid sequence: CASSGPGGRNTEAFF.

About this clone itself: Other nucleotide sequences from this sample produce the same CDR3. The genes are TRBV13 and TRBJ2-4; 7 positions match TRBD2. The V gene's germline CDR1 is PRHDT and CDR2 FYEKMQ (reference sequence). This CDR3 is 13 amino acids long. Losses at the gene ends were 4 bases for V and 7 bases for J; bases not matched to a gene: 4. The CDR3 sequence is CASSWGGGNIQYF. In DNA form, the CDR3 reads TGTGCCAGCAGCTGGGGGGGAGGGAACATTCAGTACTTC.

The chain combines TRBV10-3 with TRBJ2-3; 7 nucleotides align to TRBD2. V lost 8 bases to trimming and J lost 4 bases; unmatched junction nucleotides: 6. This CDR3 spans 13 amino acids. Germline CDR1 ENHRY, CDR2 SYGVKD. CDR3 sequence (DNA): TGTGCCATCCAAGCAGGGAGGGCAGATACGCAGTATTTT. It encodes CAIQAGRADTQYF.

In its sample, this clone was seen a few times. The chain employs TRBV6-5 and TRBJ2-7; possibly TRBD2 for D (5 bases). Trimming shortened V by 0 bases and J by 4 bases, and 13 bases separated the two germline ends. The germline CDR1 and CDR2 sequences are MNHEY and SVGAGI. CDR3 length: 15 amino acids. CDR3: CASSYSEGSGYEQYF. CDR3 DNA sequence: TGTGCCAGCAGTTACTCGGAAGGGAGCGGTTACGAGCAGTACTTC.

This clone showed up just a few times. CDR3 nucleotides: TGTGCCAGCAGTGAATCTGTCAGGGCCTACTATGGCTACACCTTC. Translating it yields CASSESVRAYYGYTF. The chain links TRBV2 to TRBJ1-2, with D possibly TRBD1 on 5 matching bases. Germline V gene data show CDR1 as SNHLY and CDR2 as FYNNEI. The V gene lost 2 bases and the J gene lost 3 bases, with 13 bases spanning the gap. This CDR3 region has 15 residues.

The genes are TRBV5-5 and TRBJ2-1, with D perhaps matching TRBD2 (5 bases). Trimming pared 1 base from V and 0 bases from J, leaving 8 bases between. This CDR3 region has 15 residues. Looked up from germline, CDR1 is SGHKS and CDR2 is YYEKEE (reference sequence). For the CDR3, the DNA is TGTGCCAGCAGCTTGCGCACTAGCTCCTACAATGAGCAGTTCTTC. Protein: CASSLRTSSYNEQFF. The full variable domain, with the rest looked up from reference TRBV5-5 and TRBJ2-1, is DAGVTQSPTHLIKTRGQQVTLRCSPISGHKSVSWYQQVLGQGPQFIFQYYEKEERGRGNFPDRFSARQFPNYSSELNVNALLLGDSALYLCASSLRTSSYNEQFFGPGTRLTVL.

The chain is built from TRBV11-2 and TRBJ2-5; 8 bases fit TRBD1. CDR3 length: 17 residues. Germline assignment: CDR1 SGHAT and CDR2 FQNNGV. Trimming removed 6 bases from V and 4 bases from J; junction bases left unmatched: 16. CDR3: CASSSRVLDRGLETQYF. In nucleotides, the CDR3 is TGTGCCAGCAGTTCTAGGGTACTAGACAGGGGATTAGAGACCCAGTACTTC.

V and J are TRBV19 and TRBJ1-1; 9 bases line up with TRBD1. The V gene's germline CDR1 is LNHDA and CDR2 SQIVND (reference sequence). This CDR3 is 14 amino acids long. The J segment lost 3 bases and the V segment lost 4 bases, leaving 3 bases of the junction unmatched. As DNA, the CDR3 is TGTGCCAGTAGTACGGGACAGGGAGACACTGAAGCTTTCTTT. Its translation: CASSTGQGDTEAFF.

The DNA of the CDR3 is TGTGCCACTGGAGGGACTAGCGAGTCCTACGAGCAGTACTTC. As protein: CATGGTSESYEQYF. The chain couples TRBV15 to TRBJ2-5; TRBD2 agrees at 10 bases. The better agreement between TRBJ2-7 and the DNA end casts doubt on the J call. This CDR3 has 14 residues. From germline, CDR1 is LNHNV and CDR2 YYDKDF (reference sequence).

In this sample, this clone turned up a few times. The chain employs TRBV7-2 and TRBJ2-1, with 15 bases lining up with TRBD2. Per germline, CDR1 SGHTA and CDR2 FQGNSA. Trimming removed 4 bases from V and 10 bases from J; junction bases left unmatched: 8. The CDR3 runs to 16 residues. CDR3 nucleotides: TGTGCCAGCAGCTCAGGACTAGCGGGAGGGCGAAGAGAGCAGTTCTTC. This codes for CASSSGLAGGRREQFF.

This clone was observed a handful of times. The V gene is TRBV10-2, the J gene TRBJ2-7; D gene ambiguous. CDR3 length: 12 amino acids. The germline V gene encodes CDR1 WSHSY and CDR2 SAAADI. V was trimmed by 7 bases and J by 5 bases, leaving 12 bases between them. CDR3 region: CASTPGSDEQYF. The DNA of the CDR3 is TGCGCCAGCACCCCGGGTTCGGACGAGCAGTACTTC.

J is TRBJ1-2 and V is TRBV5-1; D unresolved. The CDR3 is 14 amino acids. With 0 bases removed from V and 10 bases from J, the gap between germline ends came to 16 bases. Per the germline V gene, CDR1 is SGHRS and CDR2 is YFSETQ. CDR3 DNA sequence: TGCGCCAGCAGCTTGGGGCCTCCAAGCGGTGACTACACCTTC. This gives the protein CASSLGPPSGDYTF. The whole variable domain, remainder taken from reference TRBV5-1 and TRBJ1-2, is KAGVTQTPRYLIKTRGQQVTLSCSPISGHRSVSWYQQTPGQGLQFLFEYFSETQRNKGNFPGRFSGRQFSNSRSEMNVSTLELGDSALYLCASSLGPPSGDYTFGSGTRLTVV.

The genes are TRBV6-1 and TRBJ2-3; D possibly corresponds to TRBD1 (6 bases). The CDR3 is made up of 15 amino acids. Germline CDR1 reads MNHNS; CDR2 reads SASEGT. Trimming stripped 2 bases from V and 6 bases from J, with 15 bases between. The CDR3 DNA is TGTGCCAGCAGTGAATCCGTGACAGGCAGGGATACGCAGTATTTT. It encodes CASSESVTGRDTQYF.

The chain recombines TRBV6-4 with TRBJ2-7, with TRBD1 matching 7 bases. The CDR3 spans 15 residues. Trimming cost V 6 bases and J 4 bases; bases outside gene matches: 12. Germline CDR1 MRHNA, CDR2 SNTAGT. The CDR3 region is CASSPHKRGQYEQYF. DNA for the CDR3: TGTGCCAGCAGCCCCCATAAAAGGGGGCAATACGAGCAGTACTTC.

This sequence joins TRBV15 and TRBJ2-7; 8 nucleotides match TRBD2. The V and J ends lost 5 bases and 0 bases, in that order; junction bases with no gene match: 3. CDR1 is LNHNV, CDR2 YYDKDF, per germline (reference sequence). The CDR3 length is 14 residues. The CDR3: CATSRSGSSYEQYF. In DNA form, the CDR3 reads TGTGCCACCAGCCGGAGCGGGAGCTCCTACGAGCAGTACTTC.

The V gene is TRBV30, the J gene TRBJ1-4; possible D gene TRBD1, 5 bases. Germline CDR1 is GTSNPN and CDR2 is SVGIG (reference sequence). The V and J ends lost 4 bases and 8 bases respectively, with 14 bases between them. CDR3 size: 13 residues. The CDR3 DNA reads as TGTGCCTGGACATCTAAGGGGAGGGAAAAACTGTTTTTT. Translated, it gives CAWTSKGREKLFF. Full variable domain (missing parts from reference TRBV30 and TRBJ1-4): SQTIHQWPATLVQPVGSPLSLECTVEGTSNPNLYWYRQAAGRGLQLLFYSVGIGQISSEVPQNLSASRPQDRQFILSSKKLLLSDSGFYLCAWTSKGREKLFFGSGTQLSVL.

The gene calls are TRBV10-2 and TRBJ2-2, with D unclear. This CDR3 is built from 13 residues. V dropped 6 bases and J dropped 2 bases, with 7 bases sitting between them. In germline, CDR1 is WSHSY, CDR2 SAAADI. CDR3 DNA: TGCGCCAGCAGCCTTCTAAACACCGGGGAGCTGTTTTTT. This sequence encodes CASSLLNTGELFF.